Below, 23 T cell receptor beta chains from the same sample are listed, as sequenced in a study of shared clonotypes between healthy human individuals. Sequencing was performed with immunoSEQ multiplex PCR; in TCRdb, only in-frame clones are kept and a portion is missing. The sample has about a million clones; over 75% are singletons. Sequencing input: memory CD4+ T cells sorted from blood. Subset meaning: CD45RA-negative fraction. The receptors were gathered from a man between 18 and 29 years old in good health.

The rearrangement joins TRBV5-1 to TRBJ2-1, with 9 bases aligning to TRBD1. The germline CDR1 and CDR2 sequences are SGHRS and YFSETQ. Trimming cost V 3 bases and J 9 bases; bases outside gene matches: 7. The CDR3 spans 14 residues. The CDR3 protein is CASSSGTGKGEQFF. Here the CDR3 DNA reads TGCGCCAGCAGCTCCGGGACAGGGAAAGGTGAGCAGTTCTTC. Based on the CDR3 plus reference TRBV5-1 and TRBJ2-1, the full variable domain is KAGVTQTPRYLIKTRGQQVTLSCSPISGHRSVSWYQQTPGQGLQFLFEYFSETQRNKGNFPGRFSGRQFSNSRSEMNVSTLELGDSALYLCASSSGTGKGEQFFGPGTRLTVL.

The gene calls are TRBV25-1 and TRBJ2-3, with 12 bases identical to TRBD2. Looked up from germline, CDR1 is MGHDK and CDR2 is SYGVNS. V dropped 3 bases and J dropped 4; count of bases not matched to a gene: 8. This CDR3 spans 17 amino acids. CDR3 in DNA: TGTGCCAGCAGTGAGGCGACTAGCGGGAGCGAGCCAGATACGCAGTATTTT. Its translation: CASSEATSGSEPDTQYF.

The chain links TRBV29-1 to TRBJ2-7, with D uncertain. With 3 bases removed from V and 3 bases from J, the gap between germline ends came to 12 bases. The germline V gene encodes CDR1 SQVTM and CDR2 ANQGSEA. CDR3 length: 13 amino acids. This CDR3 reads CSVEFRNDYEQYF. The CDR3 DNA is TGCAGCGTTGAGTTCAGGAACGACTACGAGCAGTACTTC.

The chain combines TRBV6-6 with TRBJ1-2, with D uncertain. The CDR3 runs to 13 residues. Germline-derived CDR1 and CDR2 are MNHNY and SVGAGI (reference sequence). V dropped 2 bases and J dropped 4 bases, with 8 bases sitting between them. The CDR3 DNA reads TGTGCCAGCAGTTACGGGGTGGGCTATGGCTACACCTTC. This encodes CASSYGVGYGYTF.

The chain joins TRBV5-1 to TRBJ2-5; D is ambiguous. Germline values: CDR1 SGHRS, CDR2 YFSETQ. The CDR3 consists of 14 residues. V dropped 2 bases and J dropped 1 base, with 9 bases sitting between them. DNA for the CDR3: TGCGCCAGCAGCTTAGGAGAACTCCAAGAGACCCAGTACTTC. It codes for CASSLGELQETQYF.

The chain uses TRBV6-6 and TRBJ1-6, with D tentatively TRBD1 (6 bases). The CDR3 consists of 14 residues. The V end was cut by 7 bases, the J end by 7 bases, with 14 bases between. From germline, CDR1 is MNHNY and CDR2 SVGAGI (reference sequence). Here the CDR3 DNA reads TGTGCCAGCACCAATCAGCAGGGGAATTCACCCCTCCACTTT. It is translated as CASTNQQGNSPLHF.

The chain carries TRBV4-2 and TRBJ1-2; D call uncertain. The germline V gene encodes CDR1 LGHNA and CDR2 YNFKEQ. The length of the CDR3 is 13 residues. Trimming pared 0 bases from V and 4 bases from J, leaving 6 bases between. As DNA, the CDR3 is TGTGCCAGCAGCCAAGAGCTCAGCTATGGCTACACCTTC. Its protein is CASSQELSYGYTF.

The V gene is TRBV5-1, the J gene TRBJ1-3, with D possibly being TRBD1 (5 bases). The CDR3 is 13 amino acids. V lost 5 bases to trimming and J lost 2 bases, with 8 bases between them. Germline V gene data show CDR1 as SGHRS and CDR2 as YFSETQ. CDR3 bases: TGCGCCAGCAGTTCAGGGCCTGGAAACACCATATATTTT. This encodes CASSSGPGNTIYF.

The chain links TRBV19 to TRBJ1-6, with TRBD1 matching over 9 bases. With 2 bases clipped from V and 11 bases from J, the junction kept 4 bases outside the gene matches. The CDR3 spans 14 residues. Germline V gene sequence: CDR1 LNHDA, CDR2 SQIVND (reference sequence). The DNA for the CDR3 is TGTGCCAGTAGTATACAGACAGGGGGAACACCCCTCCACTTT. The encoded protein is CASSIQTGGTPLHF.

This clone was picked up one time. V and J are TRBV10-3 and TRBJ2-3, with TRBD2 matching over 9 bases. This CDR3 spans 13 amino acids. Germline lookup yields CDR1 ENHRY and CDR2 SYGVKD. The ends lost 7 bases at V and 6 bases at J; junction bases unmatched: 5. The DNA for the CDR3 is TGTGCCATCAAGGCGGGGGGGCCCGATACGCAGTATTTT. It yields the protein CAIKAGGPDTQYF.

The genes are TRBV11-2 and TRBJ2-5; unclear D gene. Near its end, the DNA agrees better with TRBJ2-7, so the J call may be wrong. Germline CDR1 reads SGHAT; CDR2 reads FQNNGV. The CDR3 totals 15 residues. CDR3 loop: CASSLGQQLSYEQYF. CDR3 DNA sequence: TGTGCCAGCAGCTTAGGCCAACAGTTGTCCTACGAGCAGTACTTC.

The genes are TRBV5-6 and TRBJ1-4; perhaps TRBD1 as D (6 bases). The CDR3 contains 17 residues. From germline, CDR1 is SGHDT and CDR2 YYEEEE. V was shortened by 0 bases and J by 0 bases, with 12 bases between the two germline ends. CDR3 sequence: CASSLGTASATNEKLFF. The CDR3 DNA is TGTGCCAGCAGCTTGGGGACAGCCTCTGCAACTAATGAAAAACTGTTTTTT.

This chain links TRBV7-2 with TRBJ2-3, with 7 nucleotides matching TRBD2. The trim removed 4 bases at V and 3 bases at J, leaving 7 bases unmatched. The CDR3 extends over 15 amino acids. Germline V gene sequence: CDR1 SGHTA, CDR2 FQGNSA. The CDR3 sequence is CASSSASGQTDTQYF. Written as DNA, the CDR3 is TGTGCCAGCAGCTCGGCTAGCGGCCAGACAGATACGCAGTATTTT.

This clone was counted between two and nine times. V and J are TRBV2 and TRBJ2-2; 11 nucleotides match TRBD2. CDR1 and CDR2 (germline): SNHLY, FYNNEI. The CDR3 is made up of 16 amino acids. V shed 7 bases, J shed 5 bases, and the junction held 9 bases outside the gene matches. CDR3 bases: TGTGCCAGCACTGTAGCGGGAGGGCCGGGAACCGGGGAGCTGTTTTTT. It codes for CASTVAGGPGTGELFF.

The sample holds a few counts of this clone. The chain employs TRBV10-3 and TRBJ1-3, with D perhaps TRBD1 (5 bases). The germline CDR1 and CDR2 sequences are ENHRY and SYGVKD. V was shortened by 3 bases and J by 2 bases, with 11 bases between the two germline ends. The CDR3 totals 15 residues. In DNA form, the CDR3 reads TGTGCCATCAGTGAAAAGGGGATGCCTGGAAACACCATATATTTT. As protein: CAISEKGMPGNTIYF.

The chain recombines TRBV12-5 with TRBJ1-1; D gene unclear. Trimming removed 2 bases from V and 6 bases from J, with 10 bases in between. The CDR3 length is 13 residues. Germline CDR1 is LGHNT and CDR2 is FRNRAP. The DNA for the CDR3 is TGTGCTAGTGGTTTGCAGTCGGAGGCTGAAGCTTTCTTT. Its protein product is CASGLQSEAEAFF.

In DNA, the CDR3 is TGTGCCAGCAGCATGGCGACAGGGGCCGGGGAGCTGTTTTTT. Translated, it gives CASSMATGAGELFF. The chain couples TRBV9 to TRBJ2-2, with 8 bases fitting TRBD1. This CDR3 spans 14 amino acids. The V gene end was trimmed by 4 bases and the J gene end by 6 bases; junction bases not matched to a gene: 5. Germline V gives CDR1 SGDLS, CDR2 YYNGEE.

This clone was seen a handful of times. The chain joins TRBV2 to TRBJ1-2; D not certain. This CDR3 has 15 amino acids. CDR1 is SNHLY and CDR2 is FYNNEI in the germline V gene. The V end lost 6 bases, the J end lost 2 bases, and 16 bases lay between the germline ends. In DNA form, the CDR3 reads TGTGCCAGCAGGGCGGGAGACACGGAGAACTATGGCTACACCTTC. The encoded protein is CASRAGDTENYGYTF.

The chain has TRBV7-9 and TRBJ1-2; D ambiguous. Per the germline V gene, CDR1 is SEHNR and CDR2 is FQNEAQ (reference sequence). The CDR3 has 13 amino acids. V was clipped by 1 base and J by 4 bases, with 7 bases between them. The CDR3 sequence: CASSLGGRYGYTF. In DNA form, the CDR3 reads TGTGCCAGCAGCTTAGGTGGGCGCTATGGCTACACCTTC.

The chain has TRBV6-5 and TRBJ1-1, with TRBD1 matching over 9 bases. Trimming at V came to 6 bases and at J to 3 bases, leaving 5 bases not matched to a gene. CDR1 MNHEY and CDR2 SVGAGI come from the germline V gene. This CDR3 has 14 residues. CDR3 DNA: TGTGCCAGCAGGCAGAGGACAGGGGACACTGAAGCTTTCTTT. It is translated as CASRQRTGDTEAFF.

The chain joins TRBV6-6 to TRBJ1-4; no clear D. Trimming stripped 5 bases from V and 8 bases from J, with 18 bases between. The CDR3 length is 15 residues. Germline V gene lookup returns CDR1 MNHNY and CDR2 SVGAGI (reference sequence). The CDR3 sequence is CASSPSLGGFEKLFF. CDR3 DNA sequence: TGTGCCAGCAGTCCCTCTTTAGGTGGATTCGAAAAACTGTTTTTT.

This clone came up a few times. This rearrangement joins TRBV7-6 to TRBJ1-1, with TRBD1 matching 7 bases. The CDR3 runs to 14 residues. V shed 4 bases, J shed 4 bases, and the junction held 6 bases outside the gene matches. CDR1 SGHVS and CDR2 FNYEAQ come from the germline V gene. CDR3: CASSSRQGITEAFF. DNA for the CDR3: TGTGCCAGCAGCTCCCGACAGGGAATCACTGAAGCTTTCTTT.

This rearrangement joins TRBV12-5 to TRBJ2-2; 8 nucleotides line up with TRBD1. The germline V gene has CDR1 LGHNT and CDR2 FRNRAP. This CDR3 is 17 amino acids long. The J segment lost 4 bases and the V segment lost 2 bases, leaving 9 bases of the junction unmatched. This CDR3 reads CASGLFFSGGGTGELFF. The DNA for the CDR3 is TGTGCTAGTGGTTTGTTCTTTTCAGGGGGCGGCACCGGGGAGCTGTTTTTT.